The rows below give T cell receptor beta chains drawn from one sample of a study of beta chain features in type 1 diabetes. Some clones are missing from TCRdb's copy, which holds only in-frame ones; the method was immunoSEQ multiplex PCR. The sample lists roughly 290,000 clones; 8% were seen once. Sequences were obtained from central memory CD4+ T cells from blood. The source of these receptors is a woman aged 18-35 years in good health. The CDR3 runs from the conserved cysteine through the conserved F or W. Each record gives: D gene, clone size, V gene, J gene, CDR3 protein, CDR3 DNA. D genes are given only for firm matches. Where a row states a size, it is once, few, many or the class of an expanded clone; other rows omit it.

.	few	TRBV7-2	TRBJ2-5	CASSLGWETQYF	TGTGCCAGCAGCTTAGGTTGGGAGACCCAGTACTTC
.	.	TRBV9	TRBJ2-3	CASSAYLTVTDTQYF	TGTGCCAGCAGCGCTTATCTGACTGTCACAGATACGCAGTATTTT
.	.	TRBV5-1	TRBJ1-2	CASSLGLVANYGYTF	TGCGCCAGCAGCTTGGGCCTCGTTGCTAACTATGGCTACACCTTC
.	few	TRBV5-1	TRBJ2-5	CASSPDGETQYF	TGCGCCAGCAGTCCCGACGGAGAGACCCAGTACTTC
.	.	TRBV9	TRBJ1-6	CASSAPGGYNSPLHF	TGTGCCAGCAGCGCCCCCGGCGGATATAATTCACCCCTCCACTTT
.	many	TRBV27	TRBJ2-2	CASSSSVRSGTGELFF	TGTGCCAGCAGTTCCTCGGTACGCTCGGGCACCGGGGAGCTGTTTTTT
TRBD1	few	TRBV30	TRBJ2-7	CAWSLGGTGGFEQYF	TGTGCCTGGAGCCTCGGGGGGACAGGGGGGTTCGAGCAGTACTTC
.	.	TRBV7-9	TRBJ2-5	CASSFSETQYF	TGTGCCAGCAGCTTCTCGGAGACCCAGTACTTC
TRBD1	.	TRBV2	TRBJ2-1	CASRRDRESYNEQFF	TGTGCCAGCAGGCGGGACAGGGAATCCTACAATGAGCAGTTCTTC
.	.	TRBV5-4	TRBJ1-1	CASSLDLRSWNTEAFF	TGTGCCAGCAGCTTGGATTTGAGGTCTTGGAACACTGAAGCTTTCTTT
.	few	TRBV21-1	TRBJ2-3	CASSKVGDGYTDTQYF	TGTGCCAGCAGCAAAGTTGGTGATGGATACACAGATACGCAGTATTTT
.	.	TRBV2	TRBJ1-2	CASSEIVRTHGYTF	TGTGCCAGCAGTGAAATAGTAAGGACACATGGCTACACCTTC
.	.	TRBV15	TRBJ1-2	CATSSRERRGYTF	TGTGCCACCAGCAGCCGGGAGAGACGTGGCTACACCTTC
TRBD2	.	TRBV29-1	TRBJ2-1	CSVRASGGAEQFF	TGCAGCGTCAGGGCTAGCGGGGGTGCTGAGCAGTTCTTC
.	few	TRBV20-1	TRBJ1-1	CSVTREPGAFF	TGCAGTGTTACCCGGGAGCCCGGGGCTTTCTTT
.	.	TRBV28	TRBJ1-1	CASSQDNRRPLANTEAFF	TGTGCCAGCAGCCAAGACAATAGACGGCCTCTAGCGAACACTGAAGCTTTCTTT
TRBD1	.	TRBV5-1	TRBJ2-1	CASRGGTGPISYNEQFF	TGCGCCAGCAGAGGCGGGACAGGGCCCATCTCCTACAATGAGCAGTTCTTC
.	.	TRBV11-3	TRBJ1-2	CASSLGAANYGYTF	TGTGCCAGCAGCTTAGGAGCAGCTAACTATGGCTACACCTTC
TRBD1	.	TRBV2	TRBJ2-3	CASSYPGQGRTSTDTQYF	TGTGCCAGCAGTTACCCGGGACAGGGCCGAACTAGCACAGATACGCAGTATTTT
.	.	TRBV28	TRBJ1-2	CASSWGRSNYGYTF	TGTGCCAGCAGTTGGGGACGCTCTAACTATGGCTACACCTTC
TRBD2	few	TRBV18	TRBJ2-7	CASSQTSGSISEEQYF	TGTGCCAGCTCACAGACTAGCGGGAGTATTTCGGAGGAGCAGTACTTC
TRBD1	.	TRBV6-5	TRBJ1-1	CASSSSGGGTAFF	TGTGCCAGCAGTTCGTCAGGGGGAGGTACAGCTTTCTTT
.	few	TRBV4-2	TRBJ2-2	CASTPSGTVTGELFF	TGTGCCAGCACCCCAAGCGGGACAGTCACCGGGGAGCTGTTTTTT